The entry below gives a single TCR beta chain sequence along with its context. Its target antigen remains unknown. No clone much larger than this one lies a single base away; base qualities are absent. Using the deep immunoSEQ assay, multiplex PCR amplified TCR CDR3 regions from genomic DNA. Extracted genomic DNA from each cell subset was distributed evenly across all wells of several immunoSEQ 96-well plates, and each plate was treated as a replicate. For sorted subsets, 200 to 250 ng of genomic DNA, equivalent to some 30,000 T cell genomes, went into each replicate PCR. Purified libraries were measured with a Qubit 3.0 fluorometer, size-checked on a Bioanalyzer 2100, and measured again with the KAPA Library Quantification kit. Every immunoSEQ 96-well plate was sequenced on a dedicated single-read 150-cycle Illumina NextSeq 550 flow cell. In the source study's methods: The immunoSEQ output contained only junctional sequences without quality scores, so filtering could not match that applied to full-length reads. Sequences were annotated with PyIR, a Python wrapper for IgBLAST v1.9, and V/J genes and CDR3 were assigned using IMGT germline references. Any read was removed if the V/J assignment was weak (E-value above 1e-6), the CDR3 was missing, or the read contained stop codons, out-of-frame junctions, or ambiguous translated residues. V3J clonotypes were defined as sequences sharing an identical inferred V gene, J gene, and CDR3 amino acid sequence. Percentage overlap between repertoires was calculated by dividing the number of shared unique clonotypes by the size of the smaller repertoire. Richness of each repertoire was evaluated using RTK rarefaction, the Chao1 estimator, and Recon v2.1 estimates of unobserved clonotypes. Generation probabilities were computed with OLGA for all TCRbeta clonotypes obtained by the gDNA method from several donors. The source is immuneACCESS, and TCRdb retained only in-frame sequences with V and J called. Part of the clones is not carried over; for the studies checked, unresolved V genes explain less than half of this, and the remainder is unexplained. Clone size and V and J calls were adopted from that table, with D and trimming inferred from the DNA. A total of about 2 million clones appear in this sample, about 95% of them only once. The ten largest make up approximately 1% of the sample.

CD8 naive samples were CD45RO-negative cells positively selected for CCR7, giving a CD45RA+CCR7+ population that excluded TemRA cells. Donors were healthy HIV-negative adults with no recently reported acute infections or vaccinations. Every donor was a Caucasian adult residing in Nashville, Tennessee, USA. Blood was obtained by leukapheresis, after which PBMCs were separated by Ficoll-Histopaque density gradient centrifugation and cryopreserved in liquid nitrogen vapor phase. Analytical flow cytometry was used to check the purity and quantity of every magnetically sorted T cell population. Genomic DNA was isolated from every sorted fraction and measured by UV absorbance on a Nanodrop 2000c. This sample was taken from a study of shared clonotypes between healthy human individuals (dated by TCRdb to the early 2020s). At the level of the whole study: The cohort included three men and a couple of women between 18 and 49 years of age. For each donor, CD4 naive and CD4 memory were each run on three plates, CD8 naive on two plates, and CD8 memory on one plate. Each donor's leukapheresis produced roughly between roughly 0.85 and 10 billion PBMCs. To increase sequencing depth and limit assay-specific biases, different laboratories used diverse techniques to prepare libraries and sequence TCR repertoires. Blood TCR repertoires of a handful of healthy adults were deeply sequenced to estimate repertoire size and the extent of clonotype sharing between individuals.

As encoded in the germline V gene, CDR1 is MDHEN while CDR2 is SYDVKM. The germline V and J ends show losses of 6 bases and 6 bases respectively, and no gene match explains 7 bases of the junction. The CDR3 runs 15 residues from the cysteine to the phenylalanine. Of all the DNA, just the CDR3 is kept, 45 bases in frame from base 1. The paper's findings and limits, for the study overall: Clonotypes shared by all four sorted-subset donors showed higher generation probabilities than non-shared clonotypes. Estimated clonotype richness was generally larger for naive than for memory subsets. Because the study included only a small number of donors, the genetic and exposure-history diversity represented was limited. Pairwise subsampling indicated that sequencing depth was expected to affect the degree of clonotype sharing among donors. Sampling was limited to blood, and TCR repertoires in tissue likely differ from TCR repertoires in blood. Incomplete sequencing was indicated by rarefaction of sorted-subset datasets, despite the large sequencing depth. About 5% of naive CD4, 3.5% of naive CD8, about 2.4% of memory CD4, and 0.35% to 0.5% of memory CD8 clonotypes were shared across several donors.

Sequenced: naive CD8+ T cells sorted from blood. The cell subset or site label, read with the paper, signifies: CD45RA+CCR7+. The rearranged segments are TRBV28 and TRBJ1-5, and TRBD1 aligns with 11 junction nucleotides. This clonotype was sampled from a young man in good health. The CDR3 is CASRIRDRGIQPQHF. The nucleotide sequence is TGTGCCAGCAGGATCCGGGACAGGGGGATTCAGCCCCAGCATTTT.